This TCR beta chain was recovered during a study of shared clonotypes between healthy human individuals. Profiled with immunoSEQ multiplex PCR; TCRdb holds only in-frame clones, not every one. The sample holds more than 2 million clones, approximately 96% seen once. CDR1 is SEHNR and CDR2 is FQNEAQ in the germline V gene (reference sequence). V was trimmed by 5 bases and J by 8 bases, leaving 21 bases between them. This CDR3 has 15 amino acids. Material: naive CD4+ T cells sorted from blood. The subset here: CD45RA+ positively selected. The source of this sequence is a man in his late teens or twenties in good health. The rearrangement links TRBV7-9 to TRBJ1-2; D possibly corresponds to TRBD1 (6 bases). DNA for the CDR3: TGTGCCAGCAGCCGGGACAAGGGAAGGACTATGGGCTACACCTTC. Protein product: CASSRDKGRTMGYTF. The entire variable domain, with the rest obtained from reference TRBV7-9 and TRBJ1-2, is as follows: DTGVSQNPRHKITKRGQNVTFRCDPISEHNRLYWYRQTLGQGPEFLTYFQNEAQLEKSRLLSDRFSAERPKGSFSTLEIQRTEQGDSAMYLCASSRDKGRTMGYTFGSGTRLTVV.